The 22 T cell receptor beta chains reported below all come from one sample, sequenced in a study of OX40 agonist ivuxolimab in advanced cancers. Here immunoSEQ multiplex PCR was the method, and the copy in TCRdb shows in-frame clones only, minus some. This table holds approximately 76,000 clones, 70% to 90% found once. The sequencing here drew on CD4+ or CD8+ T cells sorted from blood, taken in a trial of the OX40 agonist ivuxolimab. The origin of the receptors is an adult with an advanced solid tumor such as melanoma, head and neck, liver or kidney cancer.

This sequence joins TRBV9 and TRBJ2-5; TRBD2 matches 10 bases. V was clipped by 0 bases and J by 4 bases; unmatched bases: 6. From germline, CDR1 is SGDLS and CDR2 YYNGEE. This CDR3 is built from 16 residues. The CDR3 loop reads CASSVVGAGGGETQYF. For the CDR3, the DNA is TGTGCCAGCAGCGTAGTGGGAGCGGGAGGGGGAGAGACCCAGTACTTC.

The chain employs TRBV5-1 and TRBJ2-1, with 9 bases that match TRBD1. Germline CDR1 is SGHRS and CDR2 is YFSETQ. V was pared by 4 bases and J by 5 bases, with 4 bases of the junction left unmatched. This CDR3 is built from 14 residues. The CDR3 DNA reads as TGCGCCAGCAGCCTTTGGACAGGGGACAATGAGCAGTTCTTC. It codes for CASSLWTGDNEQFF. Filled out from reference TRBV5-1 and TRBJ2-1, the complete variable domain reads KAGVTQTPRYLIKTRGQQVTLSCSPISGHRSVSWYQQTPGQGLQFLFEYFSETQRNKGNFPGRFSGRQFSNSRSEMNVSTLELGDSALYLCASSLWTGDNEQFFGPGTRLTVL.

V usage is TRBV4-2 and J usage is TRBJ2-2; 7 positions agree with TRBD2. Germline V CDR1 and CDR2: LGHNA, YNFKEQ. The CDR3 loop spans 17 amino acids. The V and J ends lost 3 bases and 3 bases, in that order; junction bases with no gene match: 10. Here the CDR3 reads CASSQPSGEWDTGELFF. As DNA, the CDR3 is TGTGCCAGCAGCCAGCCCAGCGGGGAGTGGGACACCGGGGAGCTGTTTTTT.

The chain has TRBV6-1 and TRBJ2-7, with D possibly TRBD1 on 5 matching bases. Germline CDR1 is MNHNS and CDR2 is SASEGT. V lost 10 bases, J lost 3 bases, and 16 bases lay in between. There are 13 residues in the CDR3. This CDR3 is CATVSDIDYEQYF. The CDR3 DNA sequence: TGTGCCACGGTGTCGGACATCGACTACGAGCAGTACTTC.

V usage is TRBV4-2 and J usage is TRBJ2-7; the D gene is possibly TRBD2 (5 bases). The germline V and J ends were trimmed by 1 base and 2 bases, with 9 bases remaining between them. CDR1 and CDR2 (germline): LGHNA, YNFKEQ. The CDR3 has 14 residues. The CDR3 sequence is CASSQGETPYEQYF. CDR3 bases: TGTGCCAGCAGCCAAGGGGAGACCCCCTACGAGCAGTACTTC.

The J gene is TRBJ2-4, the V gene TRBV9; D is possibly TRBD2 (6 bases). CDR3 length: 14 residues. CDR1 is SGDLS, CDR2 YYNGEE, per germline. The V end was cut by 0 bases, the J end by 9 bases, with 13 bases between. CDR3 sequence (DNA): TGTGCCAGCAGCGTAGGATGGGAGGAGGGCATTCAGTACTTC. This gives the protein CASSVGWEEGIQYF.

This chain joins TRBV28 and TRBJ2-5; D is possibly TRBD1 (6 bases). This CDR3 spans 15 amino acids. The germline V and J ends were trimmed by 3 bases and 2 bases, with 13 bases remaining between them. The germline CDR1 and CDR2 sequences are MDHEN and SYDVKM. CDR3 sequence reads: CASSFRWGRQETQYF. CDR3 coding DNA: TGTGCCAGCAGTTTTAGGTGGGGGCGGCAAGAGACCCAGTACTTC.

The gene calls are TRBV13 and TRBJ2-2; D not resolved. The CDR3 contains 15 residues. Trimming took off 5 bases at V and 4 bases at J, with 14 bases between the two ends. Germline-derived CDR1 and CDR2 are PRHDT and FYEKMQ (reference sequence). CDR3 sequence reads: CASSPSDPPTGELFF. Written as DNA, the CDR3 is TGTGCCAGCAGCCCCTCGGACCCACCCACCGGGGAGCTGTTTTTT.

This chain connects TRBV5-1 to TRBJ2-7, with a weak D call TRBD1 (6 bases). Trimming left V 0 bases short and J 0 bases short, with 7 bases between. CDR3 length: 14 amino acids. CDR1 and CDR2 from the germline V gene are SGHRS and YFSETQ. CDR3 nucleotides: TGCGCCAGCAGCTTGGGACAGGCCTCCTACGAGCAGTACTTC. This codes for CASSLGQASYEQYF.

CDR3 protein: CASRQGAGEQYF. CDR3 sequence (DNA): TGTGCCAGCAGGCAGGGGGCGGGAGAGCAGTACTTC. The rearrangement links TRBV4-2 to TRBJ2-7; 8 positions agree with TRBD1. The J segment lost 7 bases and the V segment lost 6 bases, leaving 5 bases of the junction unmatched. This CDR3 spans 12 amino acids. Germline CDR1 is LGHNA and CDR2 is YNFKEQ.

The rearrangement uses TRBV19 and TRBJ2-2; D remains ambiguous. Deletions cut 1 base from V and 7 bases from J, with 10 bases between. The CDR3 totals 14 residues. Germline assignment: CDR1 LNHDA and CDR2 SQIVND (reference sequence). The CDR3 sequence is CASSIVKGFGELFF. CDR3 coding DNA: TGTGCCAGTAGTATAGTAAAGGGCTTCGGGGAGCTGTTTTTT.

V gene TRBV25-1 combines with J gene TRBJ1-2, with D maybe TRBD1 (5 bases). The CDR3 has 16 residues. The V gene's germline CDR1 is MGHDK and CDR2 SYGVNS. V was pared by 6 bases and J by 6 bases, with 23 bases between. The CDR3 spells CASSDVGTNLRHGYTF. The CDR3 bases are TGTGCCAGCAGCGATGTCGGGACTAATCTAAGACATGGCTACACCTTC.

This sequence joins TRBV4-1 and TRBJ2-2, with D possibly TRBD2 on 7 matching bases. Looked up from germline, CDR1 is MGHRA and CDR2 is YSYEKL. Deletions cut 5 bases from V and 2 bases from J, with 24 bases between. The CDR3 extends over 19 amino acids. The CDR3 DNA is TGCGCCAGCAGCTCGTCAGGACAGTGGGAGGGAGAAAACACCGGGGAGCTGTTTTTT. Translating it yields CASSSSGQWEGENTGELFF.

The V gene is TRBV5-1, the J gene TRBJ1-2, with D unclear. This CDR3 is 14 amino acids long. The germline CDR1 and CDR2 sequences are SGHRS and YFSETQ. Trimming shortened V by 5 bases and J by 6 bases, and 17 bases separated the two germline ends. The CDR3: CASSHGVKEDGYTF. For the CDR3, the DNA is TGCGCCAGCAGTCATGGGGTCAAGGAGGATGGCTACACCTTC.

The chain links TRBV27 to TRBJ2-1; the D gene is possibly TRBD2 (6 bases). CDR1 is MNHEY, CDR2 SMNVEV, per germline (reference sequence). Trimming stripped 2 bases from V and 0 bases from J, with 8 bases between. The length of the CDR3 is 15 residues. This CDR3 is CASSLGGSSYNEQFF. The CDR3 DNA reads TGTGCCAGCAGTTTAGGGGGGAGCTCCTACAATGAGCAGTTCTTC.

The DNA for the CDR3 is TGCGCCAGCGGACTAGCGGGATCCCCTTACAATGAGCAGTTCTTC. Protein product: CASGLAGSPYNEQFF. The V gene is TRBV10-2, the J gene TRBJ2-1; 12 bases line up with TRBD2. The trim removed 8 bases at V and 4 bases at J, leaving 6 bases unmatched. This CDR3 spans 15 amino acids. Germline loops: CDR1 WSHSY, CDR2 SAAADI.

The chain employs TRBV7-9 and TRBJ1-2; 10 bases fit TRBD1. Germline V lookup: CDR1 SEHNR, CDR2 FQNEAQ (reference sequence). This CDR3 has 13 residues. V lost 7 bases to trimming and J lost 6 bases; unmatched junction nucleotides: 5. The DNA of the CDR3 is TGTGCCAGCACCAAGACAGGGGGCAATGGCTACACCTTC. This gives the protein CASTKTGGNGYTF. Full variable domain (remainder filled in from reference TRBV7-9 and TRBJ1-2): DTGVSQNPRHKITKRGQNVTFRCDPISEHNRLYWYRQTLGQGPEFLTYFQNEAQLEKSRLLSDRFSAERPKGSFSTLEIQRTEQGDSAMYLCASTKTGGNGYTFGSGTRLTVV.

This chain connects TRBV7-2 to TRBJ2-1; D gene ambiguous. Germline loops: CDR1 SGHTA, CDR2 FQGNSA. The CDR3 is made up of 15 amino acids. V shed 4 bases and J shed 6 bases, with 16 bases lying between them. The CDR3 coding sequence is TGTGCCAGCAGCTCAGAATTGTTTTCGGGCAATGAGCAGTTCTTC. This translates into CASSSELFSGNEQFF.

The chain couples TRBV27 to TRBJ1-3; D might be TRBD1 (5 bases). Trimming took 0 bases from V and 4 from J, leaving 10 bases between them. The CDR3 loop spans 15 amino acids. Germline CDR1 is MNHEY and CDR2 is SMNVEV (reference sequence). CDR3 in amino acids: CASSLSSGPGNTIYF. Here the CDR3 DNA reads TGTGCCAGCAGTTTATCGTCAGGGCCAGGAAACACCATATATTTT.

J is TRBJ1-4 and V is TRBV10-1; TRBD1 agrees at 8 bases. The CDR3 totals 13 residues. With 7 bases clipped from V and 9 bases from J, the junction kept 7 bases outside the gene matches. Per the germline V gene, CDR1 is WNHNN and CDR2 is SYGVQD (reference sequence). As DNA, the CDR3 is TGCGCCAGCAACAGACAGGGGATACAAAAACTGTTTTTT. As protein: CASNRQGIQKLFF.

The rearrangement joins TRBV23-1 to TRBJ2-1; maybe TRBD2 (6 bases). TRBV23-1 is flagged as an ORF with uncertain function. Trimming pared 9 bases from V and 5 bases from J, leaving 17 bases between. This CDR3 has 14 amino acids. In DNA, the CDR3 is TGCGCCAGTCCCCTGTCTAGCGCCCACAATGAGCAGTTCTTC. As protein: CASPLSSAHNEQFF.

This rearrangement joins TRBV28 to TRBJ2-2; D gene unclear. This CDR3 has 12 amino acids. V lost 2 bases, J lost 2 bases, and 0 bases lay in between. Germline V gene sequence: CDR1 MDHEN, CDR2 SYDVKM. This CDR3 is CASSLNTGELFF. CDR3 sequence (DNA): TGTGCCAGCAGTTTAAACACCGGGGAGCTGTTTTTT.